Described below is a single T cell receptor (beta chain) sequence and its context. Its antigen remains unidentified. The data are from a study of tumor-infiltrating lymphocytes in localized non-small cell lung cancer. Turning to the study itself: The cohort mixed smokers and never-smokers, several histologies, and some post-neoadjuvant-chemotherapy samples. Overall study findings and caveats: TCR sequencing covered a subset of patients with enough tissue. Recurrence-free survival showed no association with tumor T-cell fraction. T-cell fraction did not differ between immunotypes IM1 and IM2.

Looked up from germline, CDR1 is SGHVS and CDR2 is FQNEAQ. The CDR3 consists of 15 residues. V lost 1 base, J lost 1 base, and 10 bases lay in between. Generated by immunoSEQ multiplex PCR, the TCRdb table keeps only in-frame clones and is missing some. Here the sample spans about 16,000 clones, 75% being singletons. The origin of this receptor is a human donor with non-small cell lung cancer. Sequencing was carried out using lung tumor tissue. The chain is built from TRBV7-8 and TRBJ1-2; possible D gene TRBD1, 6 bases. CDR3 nucleotides: TGTGCCAGCAGCTTAGACGTCAGGGGTAACTATGGCTACACCTTC. Translation: CASSLDVRGNYGYTF.